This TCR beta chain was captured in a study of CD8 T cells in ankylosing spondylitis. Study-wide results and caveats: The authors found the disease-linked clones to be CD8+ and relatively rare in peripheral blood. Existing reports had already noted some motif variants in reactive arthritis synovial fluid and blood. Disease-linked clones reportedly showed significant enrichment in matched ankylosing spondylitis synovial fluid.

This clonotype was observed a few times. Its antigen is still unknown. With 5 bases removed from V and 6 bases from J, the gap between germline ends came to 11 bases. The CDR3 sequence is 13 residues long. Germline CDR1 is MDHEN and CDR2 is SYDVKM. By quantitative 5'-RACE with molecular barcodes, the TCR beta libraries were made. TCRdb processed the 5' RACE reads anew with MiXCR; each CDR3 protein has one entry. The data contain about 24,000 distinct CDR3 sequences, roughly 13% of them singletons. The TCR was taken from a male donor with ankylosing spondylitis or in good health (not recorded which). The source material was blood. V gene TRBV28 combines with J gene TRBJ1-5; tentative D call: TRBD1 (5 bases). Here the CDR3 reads CASSAGFSQPQHF. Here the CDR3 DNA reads TGTGCCAGCAGTGCAGGGTTCAGTCAGCCCCAGCATTTT.